The clone carrying this T cell receptor beta chain was observed a handful of times. Alongside a J-beta primer mix, a sample-barcoded 5' primer served in a second PCR lasting 7 to 11 cycles. Via MiXCR, TCRdb re-called the 5' RACE reads, giving one row per CDR3 protein. The table has fewer than 800,000 distinct CDR3 sequences, around 49% seen once; the top ten hold around 32%. CDR1 is SGHRS and CDR2 is YFSETQ in the germline V gene. V lost 8 bases and J 8 bases, leaving 11 bases between the germline ends. This CDR3 has 11 residues. The sample belongs to a study of blood T cells in healthy people across ages. PBMCs, at least 6.5 million per sample, were isolated.

The J gene is TRBJ2-1, the V gene TRBV5-1; D gene unclear. Sample: blood. This clonotype was obtained from a woman aged 60-75 years in good health. Here the CDR3 reads CASIRGDEQFF. The DNA of the CDR3 is TGCGCCAGTATAAGAGGAGATGAGCAGTTCTTC.